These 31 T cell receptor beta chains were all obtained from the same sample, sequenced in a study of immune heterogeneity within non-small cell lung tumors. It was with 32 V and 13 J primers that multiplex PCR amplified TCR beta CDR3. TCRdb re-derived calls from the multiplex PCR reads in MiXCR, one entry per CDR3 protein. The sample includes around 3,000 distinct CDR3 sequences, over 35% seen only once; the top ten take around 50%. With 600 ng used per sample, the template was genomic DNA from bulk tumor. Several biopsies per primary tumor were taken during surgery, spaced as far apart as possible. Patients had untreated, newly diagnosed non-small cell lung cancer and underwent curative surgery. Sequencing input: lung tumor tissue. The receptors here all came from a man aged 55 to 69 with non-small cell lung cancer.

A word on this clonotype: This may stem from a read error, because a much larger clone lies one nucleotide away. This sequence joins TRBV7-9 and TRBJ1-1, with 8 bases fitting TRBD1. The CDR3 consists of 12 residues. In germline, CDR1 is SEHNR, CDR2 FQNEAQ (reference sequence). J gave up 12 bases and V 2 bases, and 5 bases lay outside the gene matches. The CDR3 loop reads CASSLQGAGTFF. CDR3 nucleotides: TGTGCCAGCAGCTTACAGGGGGCTGGGACTTTCTTT.

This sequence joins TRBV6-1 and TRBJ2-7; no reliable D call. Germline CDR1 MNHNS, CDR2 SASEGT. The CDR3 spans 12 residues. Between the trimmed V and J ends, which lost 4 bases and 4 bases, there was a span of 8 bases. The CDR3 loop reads CASSALGYEQYF. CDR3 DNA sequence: TGTGCCAGCAGTGCATTGGGTTACGAGCAGTACTTC.

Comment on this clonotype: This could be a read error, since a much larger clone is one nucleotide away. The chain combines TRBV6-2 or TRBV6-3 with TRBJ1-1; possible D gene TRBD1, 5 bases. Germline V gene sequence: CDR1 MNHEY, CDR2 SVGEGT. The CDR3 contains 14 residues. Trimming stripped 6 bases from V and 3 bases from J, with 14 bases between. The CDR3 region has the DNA TGTGCCAGCAGCTGGAGAGGGGTGGACACTGAAGCTTTCTTT. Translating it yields CASSWRGVDTEAFF.

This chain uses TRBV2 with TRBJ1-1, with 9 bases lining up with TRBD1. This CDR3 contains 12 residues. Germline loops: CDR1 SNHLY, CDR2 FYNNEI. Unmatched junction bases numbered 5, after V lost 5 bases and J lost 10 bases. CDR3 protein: CASSRHRGLAFF. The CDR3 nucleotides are TGTGCCAGCAGTAGACACAGGGGGCTAGCTTTCTTT. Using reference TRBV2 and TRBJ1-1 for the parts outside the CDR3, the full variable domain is EPEVTQTPSHQVTQMGQEVILRCVPISNHLYFYWYRQILGQKVEFLVSFYNNEISEKSEIFDDQFSVERPDGSNFTLKIRSTKLEDSAMYFCASSRHRGLAFFGQGTRLTVV.

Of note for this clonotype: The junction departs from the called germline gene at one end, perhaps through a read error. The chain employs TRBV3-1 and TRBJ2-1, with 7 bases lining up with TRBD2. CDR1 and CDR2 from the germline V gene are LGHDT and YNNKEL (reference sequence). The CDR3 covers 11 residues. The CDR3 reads CASSQGLARLF. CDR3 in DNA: TGTGCCAGCAGCCAAGGACTAGCTAGGCTCTTC.

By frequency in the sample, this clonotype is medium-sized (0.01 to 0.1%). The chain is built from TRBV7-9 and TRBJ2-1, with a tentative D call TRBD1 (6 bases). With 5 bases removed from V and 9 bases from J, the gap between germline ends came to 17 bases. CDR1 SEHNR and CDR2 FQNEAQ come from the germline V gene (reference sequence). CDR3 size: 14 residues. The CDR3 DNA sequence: TGTGCCAGCAGCACGAATTACAGGGAGAGTGAGCAGTTCTTC. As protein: CASSTNYRESEQFF.

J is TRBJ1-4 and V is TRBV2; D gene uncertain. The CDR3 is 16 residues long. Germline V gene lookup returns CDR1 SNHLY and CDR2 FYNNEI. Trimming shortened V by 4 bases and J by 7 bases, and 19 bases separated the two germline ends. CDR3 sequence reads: CASSVGPGTRGEKLFF. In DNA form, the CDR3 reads TGTGCCAGCAGTGTCGGCCCGGGCACCCGGGGTGAAAAACTGTTTTTT.

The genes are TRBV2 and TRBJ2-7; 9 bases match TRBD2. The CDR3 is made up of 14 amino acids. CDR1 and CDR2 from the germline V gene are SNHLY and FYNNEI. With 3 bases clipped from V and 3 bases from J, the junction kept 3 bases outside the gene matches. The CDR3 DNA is TGTGCCAGCAGTGACGGACTAGCGAGCTACGAGCAGTACTTC. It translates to CASSDGLASYEQYF.

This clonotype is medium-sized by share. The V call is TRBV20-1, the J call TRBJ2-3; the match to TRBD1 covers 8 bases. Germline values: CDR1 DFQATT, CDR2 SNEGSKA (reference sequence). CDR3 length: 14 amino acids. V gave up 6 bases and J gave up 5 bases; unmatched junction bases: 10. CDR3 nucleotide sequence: TGCAGTGCACCGACAGGGGTCATGGGAGATACGCAGTATTTT. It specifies CSAPTGVMGDTQYF.

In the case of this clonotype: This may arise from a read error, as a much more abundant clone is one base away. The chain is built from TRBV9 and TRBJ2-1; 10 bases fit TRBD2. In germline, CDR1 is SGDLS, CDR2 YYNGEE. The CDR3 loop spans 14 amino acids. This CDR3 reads CASSFFLAGGEKFF. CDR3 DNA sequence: TGTGCCAGCAGCTTTTTCTTAGCGGGAGGTGAGAAGTTCTTC. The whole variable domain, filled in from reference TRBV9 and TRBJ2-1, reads DSGVTQTPKHLITATGQRVTLRCSPRSGDLSVYWYQQSLDQGLQFLIQYYNGEERAKGNILERFSAQQFPDLHSELNLSSLELGDSALYFCASSFFLAGGEKFFGPGTRLTVL.

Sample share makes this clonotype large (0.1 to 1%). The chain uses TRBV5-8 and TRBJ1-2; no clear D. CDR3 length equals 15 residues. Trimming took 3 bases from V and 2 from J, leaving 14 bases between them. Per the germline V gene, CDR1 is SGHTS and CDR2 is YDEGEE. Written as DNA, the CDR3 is TGTGCCAGCAGCTCCGGGATGTTTGGCAACTATGGCTACACCTTC. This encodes CASSSGMFGNYGYTF.

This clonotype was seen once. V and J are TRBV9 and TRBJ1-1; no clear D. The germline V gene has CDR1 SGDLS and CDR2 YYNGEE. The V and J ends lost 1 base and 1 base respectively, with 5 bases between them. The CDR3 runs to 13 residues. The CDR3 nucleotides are TGTGCCAGCAGCGTAACGGAGAACACTGAAGCTTTCTTT. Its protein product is CASSVTENTEAFF.

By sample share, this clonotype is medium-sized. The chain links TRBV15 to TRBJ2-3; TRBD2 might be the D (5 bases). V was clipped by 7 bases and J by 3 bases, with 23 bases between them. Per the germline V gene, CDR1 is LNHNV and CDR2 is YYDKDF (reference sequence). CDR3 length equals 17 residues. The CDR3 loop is CATTPRGGLIITDTQYF. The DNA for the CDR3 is TGTGCCACCACTCCCCGTGGAGGCCTTATTATAACAGATACGCAGTATTTT.

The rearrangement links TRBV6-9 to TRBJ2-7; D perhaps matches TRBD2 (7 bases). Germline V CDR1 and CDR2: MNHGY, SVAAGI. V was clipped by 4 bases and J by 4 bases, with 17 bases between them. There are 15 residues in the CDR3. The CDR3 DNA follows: TGTGCCAGCAGTTGGGGGGGCCACGGGGTATACGAGCAGTACTTC. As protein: CASSWGGHGVYEQYF.

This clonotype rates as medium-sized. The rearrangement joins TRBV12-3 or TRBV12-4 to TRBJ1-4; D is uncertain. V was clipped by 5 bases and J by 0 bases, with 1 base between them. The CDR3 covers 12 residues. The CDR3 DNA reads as TGTGCCAGCAGTCCAACTAATGAAAAACTGTTTTTT. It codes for CASSPTNEKLFF.

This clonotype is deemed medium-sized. CDR3 in amino acids: CSVPGPGGDEQFF. In nucleotides, the CDR3 is TGCAGCGTCCCGGGCCCGGGTGGCGATGAGCAGTTCTTC. The chain couples TRBV29-1 to TRBJ2-1, with D hard to call. Trimming shortened V by 6 bases and J by 8 bases, and 17 bases separated the two germline ends. Looked up from germline, CDR1 is SQVTM and CDR2 is ANQGSEA. CDR3 length: 13 amino acids.

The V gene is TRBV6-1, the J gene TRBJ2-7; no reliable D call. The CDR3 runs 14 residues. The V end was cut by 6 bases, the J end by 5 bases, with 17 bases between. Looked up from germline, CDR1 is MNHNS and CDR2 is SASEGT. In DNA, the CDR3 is TGTGCCAGCAGACACATAGTGGGTGGTCACGAGCAGTACTTC. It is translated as CASRHIVGGHEQYF.

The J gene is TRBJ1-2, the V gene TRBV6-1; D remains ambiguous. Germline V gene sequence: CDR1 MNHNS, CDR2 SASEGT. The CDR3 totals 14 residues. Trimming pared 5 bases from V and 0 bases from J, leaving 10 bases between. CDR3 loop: CASSRGVPNYGYTF. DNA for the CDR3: TGTGCCAGCAGTAGAGGAGTTCCTAACTATGGCTACACCTTC.

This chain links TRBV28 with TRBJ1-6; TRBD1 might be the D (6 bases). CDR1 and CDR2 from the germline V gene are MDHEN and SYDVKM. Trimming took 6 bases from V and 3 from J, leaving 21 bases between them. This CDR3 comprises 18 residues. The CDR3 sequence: CASSSLGGKFFYNSPLHF. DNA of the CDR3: TGTGCCAGCAGCTCCCTGGGGGGCAAGTTCTTCTATAATTCACCCCTCCACTTT.

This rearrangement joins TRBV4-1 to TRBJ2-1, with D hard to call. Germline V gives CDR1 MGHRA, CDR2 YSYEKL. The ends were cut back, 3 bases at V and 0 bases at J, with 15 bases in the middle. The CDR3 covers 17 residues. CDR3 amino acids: CASSHILAESSYNEQFF. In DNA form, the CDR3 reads TGCGCCAGCAGCCACATTTTGGCGGAGAGCTCCTACAATGAGCAGTTCTTC.

The CDR3 loop reads CASSREMESYEQYF. The CDR3 DNA is TGTGCCAGCAGCCGAGAGATGGAGTCCTACGAGCAGTACTTC. The V gene is TRBV11-2, the J gene TRBJ2-7; D gene unclear. The CDR3 is 14 residues long. In germline, CDR1 is SGHAT, CDR2 FQNNGV. The V end was cut by 5 bases, the J end by 1 base, with 12 bases between.

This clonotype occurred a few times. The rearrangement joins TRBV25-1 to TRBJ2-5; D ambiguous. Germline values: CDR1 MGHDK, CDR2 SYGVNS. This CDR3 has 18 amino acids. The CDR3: CEARPAVTPPSTWETQYF. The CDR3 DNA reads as TGTGAAGCACGGCCAGCAGTTACTCCGCCCTCGACGTGGGAGACCCAGTACTTC.

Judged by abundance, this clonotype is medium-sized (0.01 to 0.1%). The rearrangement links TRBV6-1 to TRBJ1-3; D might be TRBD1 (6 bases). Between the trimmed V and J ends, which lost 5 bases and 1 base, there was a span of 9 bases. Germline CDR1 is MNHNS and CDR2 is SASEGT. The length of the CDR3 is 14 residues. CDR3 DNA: TGTGCCAGCAGTTCACAGGGTTCTGGAAACACCATATATTTT. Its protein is CASSSQGSGNTIYF.

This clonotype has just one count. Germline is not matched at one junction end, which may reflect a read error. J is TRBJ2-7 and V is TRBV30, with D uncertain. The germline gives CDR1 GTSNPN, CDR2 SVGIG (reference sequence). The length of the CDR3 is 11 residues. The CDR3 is CAWSPVYDQYF. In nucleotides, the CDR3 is TGTGCCTGGAGCCCAGTGTACGATCAGTACTTC.

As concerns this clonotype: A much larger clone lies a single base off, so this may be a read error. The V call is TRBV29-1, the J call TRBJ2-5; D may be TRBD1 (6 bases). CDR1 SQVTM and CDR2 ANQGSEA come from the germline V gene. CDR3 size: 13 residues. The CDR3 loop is CSVQEFRGETQYF. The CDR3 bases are TGCAGCGTTCAAGAATTCAGGGGAGAGACCCAGTACTTC.

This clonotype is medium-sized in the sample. CDR3 amino acids: CATSESKRSYNEQFF. The DNA for the CDR3 is TGTGCCACCAGTGAGTCGAAAAGATCCTACAATGAGCAGTTCTTC. This chain uses TRBV24-1 with TRBJ2-1; D is unclear. There are 15 residues in the CDR3. V lost 4 bases and J lost 1, with 10 bases in between. In germline, CDR1 is KGHDR, CDR2 SFDVKD.

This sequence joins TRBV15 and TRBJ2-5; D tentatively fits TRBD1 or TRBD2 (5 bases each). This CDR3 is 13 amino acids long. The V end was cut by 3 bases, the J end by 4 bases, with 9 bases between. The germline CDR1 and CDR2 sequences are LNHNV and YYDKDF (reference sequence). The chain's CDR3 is CATSRFGGETQYF. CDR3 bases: TGTGCCACCAGCAGGTTTGGGGGAGAGACCCAGTACTTC.

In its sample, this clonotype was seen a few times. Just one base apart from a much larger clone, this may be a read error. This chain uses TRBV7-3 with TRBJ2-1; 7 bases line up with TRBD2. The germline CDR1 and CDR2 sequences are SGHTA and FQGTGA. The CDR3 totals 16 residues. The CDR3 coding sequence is TGTGCCAGCATCTTAATGGGAGGGAGTCCCTACAATGAGCAGTTCTTC. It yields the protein CASILMGGSPYNEQFF. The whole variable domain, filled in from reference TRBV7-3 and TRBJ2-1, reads GAGVSQTPSNKVTEKGKYVELRCDPISGHTALYWYRQSLGQGPEFLIYFQGTGAADDSGLPNDRFFAVRPEGSVSTLKIQRTERGDSAVYLCASILMGGSPYNEQFFGPGTRLTVL.

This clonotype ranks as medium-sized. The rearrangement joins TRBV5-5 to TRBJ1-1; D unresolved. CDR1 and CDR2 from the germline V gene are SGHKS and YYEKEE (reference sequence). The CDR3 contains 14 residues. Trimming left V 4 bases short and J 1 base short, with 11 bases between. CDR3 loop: CASSPWTGNTEAFF. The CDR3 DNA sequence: TGTGCCAGCAGCCCGTGGACGGGGAACACTGAAGCTTTCTTT.

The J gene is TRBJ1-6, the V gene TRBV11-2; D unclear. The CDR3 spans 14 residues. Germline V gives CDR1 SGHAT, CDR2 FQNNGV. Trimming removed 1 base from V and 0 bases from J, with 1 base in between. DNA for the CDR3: TGTGCCAGCAGCTTAGGCTCCTATAATTCACCCCTCCACTTT. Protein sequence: CASSLGSYNSPLHF.

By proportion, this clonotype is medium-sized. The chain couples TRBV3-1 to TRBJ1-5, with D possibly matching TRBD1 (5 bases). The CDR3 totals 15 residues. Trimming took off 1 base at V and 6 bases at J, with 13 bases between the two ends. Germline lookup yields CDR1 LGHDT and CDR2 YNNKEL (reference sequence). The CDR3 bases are TGTGCCAGCAGCCAAGTAATGGGACCAGGTCAGCCCCAGCATTTT. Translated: CASSQVMGPGQPQHF.